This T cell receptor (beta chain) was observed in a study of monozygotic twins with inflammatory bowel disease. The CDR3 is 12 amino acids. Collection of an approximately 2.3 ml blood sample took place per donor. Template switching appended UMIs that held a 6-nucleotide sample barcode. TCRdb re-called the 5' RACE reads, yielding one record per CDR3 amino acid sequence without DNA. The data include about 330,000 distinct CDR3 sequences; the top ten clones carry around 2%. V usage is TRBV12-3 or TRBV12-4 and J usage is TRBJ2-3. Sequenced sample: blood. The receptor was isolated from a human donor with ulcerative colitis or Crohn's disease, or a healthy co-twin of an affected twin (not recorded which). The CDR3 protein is CASTLATDTQYF.